This T cell receptor beta chain was captured in a study of T cells in Graves' hyperthyroidism and ophthalmopathy. V gave up 0 bases and J gave up 6 bases, with 5 bases separating them. Germline lookup yields CDR1 LNHNV and CDR2 YYDKDF (reference sequence). CDR3 length: 12 residues. This clonotype was seen repeatedly, ten times or more. RNA transcripts provided the source from which TCR beta CDR3 regions were amplified. Initially, a first-round RT-PCR of the TCR CDR3 employed the HTBI primer set. In TCRdb, the multiplex PCR reads were re-called with MiXCR into one record per CDR3 protein. Of some 350,000 distinct CDR3 sequences listed, roughly 14% are singletons. The blood was taken when hyperthyroidism was first diagnosed, before any ophthalmopathy symptoms showed up. The source of the PBMCs was approximately 9.5 ml of fresh peripheral blood.

Input material: blood. The TCR was taken from a woman aged 18 to 35 with Graves' hyperthyroidism that later progressed to Graves' ophthalmopathy. This rearrangement joins TRBV15 to TRBJ1-1; D remains unclear. The CDR3 sequence is CATSRDLAEAFF. DNA of the CDR3: TGTGCCACCAGCAGAGATCTCGCTGAAGCTTTCTTT.